This TCR beta chain was identified during a study of cytomegalovirus exposure and HLA in healthy donors. For the study at large: Samples from HLA-typed donors yielded about 85 million unique TCRs in an early data release.

With regard to this clone: Its antigen remains unidentified.

A multiplex PCR was run with 60 Vbeta primers and 13 Jbeta primers. Using immunoSEQ multiplex PCR, the repertoire was profiled, and TCRdb retains in-frame clones only, with some absent. This sample carries roughly 130,000 clones, about 66% of them seen once, and the ten largest clones take about 1.7%. Study results and caveats: There were three CMV-associated chains whose specificity for CMV antigens was confirmed in vitro. CMV serostatus was the sole immune exposure information available. In the analysis, some V segments, TRBV6-2 and TRBV6-3 included, were excluded as indistinguishable.

CDR3 length: 15 amino acids. Germline CDR1 SEHNR, CDR2 FQNEAQ (reference sequence). Trimming cost V 1 base and J 6 bases; bases outside gene matches: 6. This receptor was obtained from a male donor in good health and CMV-seronegative. The source material was PBMCs. This sequence joins TRBV7-9 and TRBJ2-1; 7 nucleotides line up with TRBD2. The CDR3 DNA reads as TGTGCCAGCAGCTTAGGGGGCGGGGGAGGCAATGAGCAGTTCTTC. It translates to CASSLGGGGGNEQFF.